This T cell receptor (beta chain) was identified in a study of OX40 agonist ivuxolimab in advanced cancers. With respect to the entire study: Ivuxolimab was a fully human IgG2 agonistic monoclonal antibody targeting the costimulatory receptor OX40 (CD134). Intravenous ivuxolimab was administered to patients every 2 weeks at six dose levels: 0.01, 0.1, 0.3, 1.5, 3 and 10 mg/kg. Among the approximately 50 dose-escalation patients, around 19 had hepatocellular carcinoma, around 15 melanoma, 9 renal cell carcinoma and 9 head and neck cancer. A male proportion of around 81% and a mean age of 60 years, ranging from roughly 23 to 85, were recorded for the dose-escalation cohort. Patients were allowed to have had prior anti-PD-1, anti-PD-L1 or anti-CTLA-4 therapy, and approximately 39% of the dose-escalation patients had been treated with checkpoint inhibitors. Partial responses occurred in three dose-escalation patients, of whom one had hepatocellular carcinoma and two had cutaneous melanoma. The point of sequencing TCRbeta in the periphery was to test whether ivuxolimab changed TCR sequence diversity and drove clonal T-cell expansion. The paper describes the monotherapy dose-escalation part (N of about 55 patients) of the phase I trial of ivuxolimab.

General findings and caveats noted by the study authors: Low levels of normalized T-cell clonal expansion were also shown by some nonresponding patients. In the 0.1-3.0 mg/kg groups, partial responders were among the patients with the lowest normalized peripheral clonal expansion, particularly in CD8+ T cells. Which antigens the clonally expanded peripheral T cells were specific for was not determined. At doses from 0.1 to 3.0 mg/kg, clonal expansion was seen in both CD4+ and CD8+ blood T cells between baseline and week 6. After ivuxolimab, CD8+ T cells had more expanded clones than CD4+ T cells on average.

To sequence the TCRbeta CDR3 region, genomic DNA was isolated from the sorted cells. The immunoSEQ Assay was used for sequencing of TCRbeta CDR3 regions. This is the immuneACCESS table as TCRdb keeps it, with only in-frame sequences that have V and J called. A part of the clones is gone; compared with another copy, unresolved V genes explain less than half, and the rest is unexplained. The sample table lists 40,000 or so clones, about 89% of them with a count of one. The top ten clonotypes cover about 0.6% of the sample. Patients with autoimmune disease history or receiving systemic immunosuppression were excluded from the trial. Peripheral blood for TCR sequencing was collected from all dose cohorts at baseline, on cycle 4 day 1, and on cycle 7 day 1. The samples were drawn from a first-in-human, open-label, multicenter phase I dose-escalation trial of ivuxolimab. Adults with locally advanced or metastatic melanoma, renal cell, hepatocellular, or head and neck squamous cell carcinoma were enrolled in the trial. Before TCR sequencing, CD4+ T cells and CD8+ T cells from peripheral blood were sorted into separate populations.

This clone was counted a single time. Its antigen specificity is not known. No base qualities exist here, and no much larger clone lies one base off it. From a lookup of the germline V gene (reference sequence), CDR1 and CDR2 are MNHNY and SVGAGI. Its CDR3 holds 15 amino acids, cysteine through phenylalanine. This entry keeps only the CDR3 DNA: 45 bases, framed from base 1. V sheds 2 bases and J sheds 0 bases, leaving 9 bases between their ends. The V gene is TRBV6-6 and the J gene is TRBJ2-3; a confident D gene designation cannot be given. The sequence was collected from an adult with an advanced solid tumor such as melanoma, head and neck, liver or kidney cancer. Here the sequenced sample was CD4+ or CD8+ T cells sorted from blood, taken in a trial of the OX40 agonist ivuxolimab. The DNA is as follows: TGTGCCAGCAGTTACGTAAGCCCCAGCACAGATACGCAGTATTTT. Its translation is CASSYVSPSTDTQYF.